The clone carrying this T cell receptor (beta chain) was picked up a small number of times. The antigen is not known. After removal of 8 bases from V and 6 bases from J, the junction contained 11 bases not matched to a gene. The CDR3 runs to 15 residues. Germline lookup yields CDR1 SNHLY and CDR2 FYNNEI. This specimen belongs to a study of CD8+CD57+ T cells in acquired aplastic anemia. Whole-study context: Sorted CD4+ and CD8+ cells gave a mean 3.2 ug DNA, range roughly 0.18 to 30 ug. Among healthy donors, CD4+ cells averaged roughly 9.9 million reads. Notes on the study in general: For CD8+ Simpson's diversity, patients and controls showed no significant difference. Patients and controls shared under 35 CD8+ CDR3 sequences, highly expressed in patients.

Genomic DNA, serving as template, underwent TCR beta VDJ and CDR3 profiling. TCRdb used MiXCR to reprocess the reads, holding one entry per CDR3 protein. The table lists roughly 190,000 distinct CDR3 sequences, approximately 50% of them singletons. The sequence was obtained from a human donor in good health, serving as a control. Sequencing input: sorted CD4+, CD8+, or CD8+CD57+ T cells (not recorded which) from PBMCs. This chain uses TRBV2 with TRBJ2-3; 10 nucleotides agree with TRBD2. The CDR3: CASSSGGGYADTQYF. In nucleotides, the CDR3 is TGTGCCAGCTCTAGCGGGGGAGGGTACGCCGATACGCAGTATTTT. The variable domain in full, with the rest retrieved from reference TRBV2 and TRBJ2-3, is EPEVTQTPSHQVTQMGQEVILRCVPISNHLYFYWYRQILGQKVEFLVSFYNNEISEKSEIFDDQFSVERPDGSNFTLKIRSTKLEDSAMYFCASSSGGGYADTQYFGPGTRLTVL.